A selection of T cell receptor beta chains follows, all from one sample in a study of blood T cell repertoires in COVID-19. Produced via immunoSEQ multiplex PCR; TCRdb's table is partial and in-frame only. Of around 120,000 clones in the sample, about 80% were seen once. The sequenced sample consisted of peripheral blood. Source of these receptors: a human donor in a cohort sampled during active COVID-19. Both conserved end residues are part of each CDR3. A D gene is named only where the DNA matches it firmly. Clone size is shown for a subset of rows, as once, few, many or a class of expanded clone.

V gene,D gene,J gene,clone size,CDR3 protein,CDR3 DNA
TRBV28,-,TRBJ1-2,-,CASSYGPAGRSAYGYTF,TGTGCCAGCAGTTACGGGCCGGCGGGCCGATCAGCGTATGGCTACACCTTC
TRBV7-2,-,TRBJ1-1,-,CASSLAPGANTEAFF,TGTGCCAGCAGCTTAGCCCCGGGAGCGAACACTGAAGCTTTCTTT
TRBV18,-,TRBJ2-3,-,CASSPYTDTQYF,TGTGCCAGCTCACCGTACACAGATACGCAGTATTTT
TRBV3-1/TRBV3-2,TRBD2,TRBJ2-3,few,CASSVIPAGRADTQYF,TGTGCCAGCAGCGTTATCCCAGCGGGGCGCGCAGATACGCAGTATTTT
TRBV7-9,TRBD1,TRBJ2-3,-,CASSPGQRTDTQYF,TGTGCCAGCAGCCCGGGACAGCGCACAGATACGCAGTATTTT
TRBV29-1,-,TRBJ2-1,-,CSVVVRRTYNEQFF,TGCAGCGTTGTCGTTCGGCGGACCTACAATGAGCAGTTCTTC
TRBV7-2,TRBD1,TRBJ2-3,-,CASKPGQGSDTQYF,TGTGCCAGCAAACCGGGACAGGGGTCAGATACGCAGTATTTT
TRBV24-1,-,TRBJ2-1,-,CATSDSSNDKKGNEQFF,TGTGCCACCAGTGATTCCTCTAACGACAAAAAGGGGAATGAGCAGTTCTTC
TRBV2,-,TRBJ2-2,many,CASRASGTGELFF,TGTGCCAGCCGAGCATCCGGCACCGGGGAGCTGTTTTTT
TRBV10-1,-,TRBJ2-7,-,CASSESREYEQYF,TGCGCCAGCAGTGAGTCGCGAGAGTACGAGCAGTACTTC
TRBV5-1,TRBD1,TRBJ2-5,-,CASSLNGDRMETQYF,TGCGCCAGCAGCTTGAATGGGGACAGGATGGAGACCCAGTACTTC
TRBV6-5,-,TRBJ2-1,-,CASSPRTGAYNEQFF,TGTGCCAGCAGCCCGAGGACGGGGGCCTACAATGAGCAGTTCTTC
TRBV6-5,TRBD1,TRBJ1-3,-,CASSGDRALGNTIYF,TGTGCCAGCAGCGGGGACAGGGCACTTGGAAACACCATATATTTT
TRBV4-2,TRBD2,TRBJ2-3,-,CASSQAVNSGGSTDTQYF,TGTGCCAGCAGCCAAGCGGTCAATAGCGGGGGTAGCACAGATACGCAGTATTTT
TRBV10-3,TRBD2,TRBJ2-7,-,CAISDSYRLAGVPHSYEQYF,TGTGCCATCAGTGACTCCTACCGACTAGCGGGGGTGCCTCACTCCTACGAGCAGTACTTC
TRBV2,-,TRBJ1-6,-,CASSRGTVNSYNSPLHF,TGTGCCAGCAGTAGGGGGACGGTTAACTCCTATAATTCACCCCTCCACTTT
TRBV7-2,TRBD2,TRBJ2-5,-,CASSLVTSGGGRETQYF,TGTGCCAGCAGCTTAGTAACCAGCGGGGGGGGGCGAGAGACCCAGTACTTC
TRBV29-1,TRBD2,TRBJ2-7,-,CSVEGPSGGLYEQYF,TGCAGCGTTGAAGGGCCCAGCGGGGGCCTCTACGAGCAGTACTTC
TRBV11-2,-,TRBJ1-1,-,CASSLRNMNTEAFF,TGTGCCAGCAGCTTAAGAAACATGAACACTGAAGCTTTCTTT
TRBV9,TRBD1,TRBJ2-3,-,CASSTGTGGPDTQYF,TGTGCCAGCAGTACCGGGACAGGGGGGCCAGATACGCAGTATTTT
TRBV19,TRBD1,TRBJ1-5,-,CASSSRLRTGSNQPQHF,TGTGCCAGTAGTAGCCGCCTCAGGACAGGAAGCAATCAGCCCCAGCATTTT
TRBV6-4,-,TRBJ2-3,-,CASSNVGQVFTDTQYF,TGTGCCAGCAGTAACGTGGGGCAGGTTTTCACAGATACGCAGTATTTT
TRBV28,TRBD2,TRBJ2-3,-,CASSLAGAPDTQYF,TGTGCCAGCAGCCTAGCGGGAGCCCCAGATACGCAGTATTTT
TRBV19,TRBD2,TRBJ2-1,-,CASSRNPQRGGLPEQFF,TGTGCCAGTAGTCGAAACCCTCAGCGGGGGGGACTACCAGAGCAGTTCTTC
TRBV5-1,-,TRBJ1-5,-,CASSYGGDQPQHF,TGCGCCAGCAGCTACGGAGGGGACCAGCCCCAGCATTTT
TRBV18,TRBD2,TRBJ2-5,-,CASSPGLVGETQYF,TGTGCCAGCTCCCCGGGACTAGTCGGAGAGACCCAGTACTTC
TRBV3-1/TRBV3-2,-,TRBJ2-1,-,CASSGAGGEQFF,TGTGCCAGCAGCGGAGCCGGGGGTGAGCAGTTCTTC
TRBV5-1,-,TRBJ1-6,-,CASSQNPGDGDLHF,TGCGCCAGCAGCCAAAATCCGGGGGACGGAGACCTCCACTTT
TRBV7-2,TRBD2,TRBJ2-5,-,CASSSRQRGGETQYF,TGTGCCAGCAGCTCCCGCCAGCGGGGGGGGGAGACCCAGTACTTC
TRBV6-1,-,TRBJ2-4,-,CASSEAGGGGKNIQYF,TGTGCCAGCAGTGAAGCCGGAGGGGGGGGCAAAAACATTCAGTACTTC
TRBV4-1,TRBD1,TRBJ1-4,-,CASSQDNIFGTGSNEKLFF,TGCGCCAGCAGCCAAGACAACATATTCGGGACAGGGTCTAATGAAAAACTGTTTTTT
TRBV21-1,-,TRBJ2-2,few,CASRTSRGGELFF,TGTGCCAGCCGGACTAGTCGAGGCGGGGAGCTGTTTTTT
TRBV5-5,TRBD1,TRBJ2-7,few,CASSSTGGPTSYEQYF,TGTGCCAGCAGCTCAACAGGGGGCCCAACCTCCTACGAGCAGTACTTC
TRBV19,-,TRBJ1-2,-,CASSILGRGNYGYTF,TGTGCCAGTAGTATTCTCGGTAGGGGGAACTATGGCTACACCTTC
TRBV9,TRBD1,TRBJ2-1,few,CASSGPGQGNNEQFF,TGTGCCAGCAGCGGCCCGGGACAGGGAAACAATGAGCAGTTCTTC
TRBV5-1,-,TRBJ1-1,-,CASSLPGGDTEAFF,TGCGCCAGCAGCTTGCCGGGGGGAGACACTGAAGCTTTCTTT
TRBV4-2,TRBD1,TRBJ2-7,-,CASSQAPGQAYEQYF,TGTGCCAGCAGCCAAGCTCCGGGACAGGCCTACGAGCAGTACTTC
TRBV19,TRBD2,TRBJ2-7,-,CASSLRGGYEQYF,TGTGCCAGTAGTTTGCGGGGGGGCTACGAGCAGTACTTC
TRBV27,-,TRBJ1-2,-,CASSPRNTDIYGYTF,TGTGCCAGCAGTCCGCGAAATACAGATATCTATGGCTACACCTTC
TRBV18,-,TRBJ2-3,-,CASSPGAATDTQYF,TGTGCCAGCTCACCAGGGGCTGCGACAGATACGCAGTATTTT
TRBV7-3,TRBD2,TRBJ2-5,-,CASSLRSGRWETQYF,TGTGCCAGCAGCTTACGTAGCGGGAGGTGGGAGACCCAGTACTTC
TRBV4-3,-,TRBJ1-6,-,CASSQDLGSPLHF,TGCGCCAGCAGCCAAGATCTAGGCTCACCCCTCCACTTT
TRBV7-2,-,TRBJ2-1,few,CASSFYQENEQFF,TGTGCCAGCAGCTTTTATCAGGAAAATGAGCAGTTCTTC
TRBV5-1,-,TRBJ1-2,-,CASRLGEGFNYGYTF,TGCGCCAGCAGGCTAGGAGAGGGTTTTAACTATGGCTACACCTTC
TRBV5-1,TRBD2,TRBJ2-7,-,CASSLSGGSYEQYF,TGCGCCAGCAGCTTGTCGGGGGGTAGCTACGAGCAGTACTTC
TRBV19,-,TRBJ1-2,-,CASSEQGGDGYTF,TGTGCCAGTAGTGAGCAGGGAGGGGATGGCTACACCTTC
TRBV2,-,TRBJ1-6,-,CASSEGPPGENSPLHF,TGTGCCAGCAGTGAAGGCCCCCCGGGTGAGAATTCACCCCTCCACTTT
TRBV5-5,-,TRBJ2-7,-,CASSDSLTYEQYF,TGTGCCAGCAGTGACAGCCTTACCTACGAGCAGTACTTC
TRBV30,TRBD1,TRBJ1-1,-,CAFYGQGNTEAFF,TGTGCCTTCTATGGACAGGGGAACACTGAAGCTTTCTTT
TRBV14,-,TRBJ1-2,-,CASSQSYGYTF,TGTGCCAGCAGCCAGAGCTATGGCTACACCTTC
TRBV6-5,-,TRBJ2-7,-,CASSRTGGFHEQYF,TGTGCCAGCAGCCGGACCGGGGGTTTCCACGAGCAGTACTTC
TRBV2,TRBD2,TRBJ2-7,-,CASGHWSSGRFNEQYF,TGTGCCAGTGGACACTGGTCTAGCGGGAGGTTTAACGAGCAGTACTTC